This passage covers 16 T cell receptor beta chains from one sample sequenced in a study of blood T cell repertoires in COVID-19. The protocol was immunoSEQ multiplex PCR, while the TCRdb copy is restricted to in-frame clones and leaves out a portion. The table lists approximately 210,000 clones, approximately 86% of them singletons. Sequencing input: PBMCs or T cells enriched from blood (not recorded which). These receptors were taken from a woman in her 30s who had recovered from COVID-19.

The J gene is TRBJ1-4, the V gene TRBV24-1; the D is unclear. The V end was cut by 4 bases, the J end by 4 bases, with 6 bases between. Germline loops: CDR1 KGHDR, CDR2 SFDVKD. The CDR3 has 13 amino acids. The CDR3 sequence is CATSESLNEKLFF. DNA for the CDR3: TGTGCCACCAGTGAGAGTCTTAATGAAAAACTGTTTTTT.

This clone was found once. J is TRBJ2-3 and V is TRBV2; D may be TRBD1 (6 bases). V was clipped by 3 bases and J by 2 bases, with 15 bases between them. The CDR3 is 16 amino acids. The germline V gene has CDR1 SNHLY and CDR2 FYNNEI. The CDR3 sequence: CASSDQTGTYTDTQYF. CDR3 DNA: TGTGCCAGCAGTGATCAAACCGGGACATACACAGATACGCAGTATTTT.

This sequence joins TRBV11-3 and TRBJ1-2; D is possibly TRBD1 (5 bases). CDR1 and CDR2 from the germline V gene are SGHNT and YENEEA. V lost 5 bases and J 7 bases, leaving 20 bases between the germline ends. The CDR3 runs to 15 residues. This CDR3 reads CASSPRGHQAGGYTF. DNA for the CDR3: TGTGCCAGCAGCCCCCGCGGACACCAAGCCGGTGGCTACACCTTC.

This clone was detected only a few times. The genes are TRBV6-5 and TRBJ2-7, with 7 bases fitting TRBD1. CDR3 length equals 14 residues. After removal of 6 bases from V and 2 bases from J, the junction contained 7 bases not matched to a gene. Germline values: CDR1 MNHEY, CDR2 SVGAGI. Here the CDR3 reads CASSHSTGPYEQYF. DNA for the CDR3: TGTGCCAGCAGCCACTCGACAGGGCCCTACGAGCAGTACTTC.

The genes are TRBV4-3 and TRBJ1-6, with 7 bases aligning to TRBD1. CDR3 length: 16 amino acids. Germline-derived CDR1 and CDR2 are LGHNA and YSLEER. Trimming removed 0 bases from V and 8 bases from J; junction bases left unmatched: 7. The CDR3 DNA follows: TGCGCCAGCAGCCAAGAACCGCAGGGGGTTGATTCACCCCTCCACTTT. It codes for CASSQEPQGVDSPLHF.

This clone is judged medium-sized. The gene calls are TRBV9 and TRBJ2-7; 7 bases line up with TRBD2. CDR3 length equals 14 residues. The junction had 6 bases not matched to a gene; V was cut back by 0 bases and J by 6 bases. Germline CDR1 reads SGDLS; CDR2 reads YYNGEE. The CDR3 DNA sequence: TGTGCCAGCAGCGTAGCGGGAGGTAAGGGCGAGCAGTACTTC. The encoded protein is CASSVAGGKGEQYF.

The chain combines TRBV19 with TRBJ1-2; perhaps TRBD1 as D (6 bases). The V gene lost 6 bases and the J gene lost 6 bases, with 17 bases spanning the gap. The CDR3 extends over 14 amino acids. CDR1 is LNHDA and CDR2 is SQIVND in the germline V gene (reference sequence). CDR3 bases: TGTGCCAGTAGCTTAAACAGGGAAATGGATGGCTACACCTTC. Protein: CASSLNREMDGYTF.

The chain carries TRBV7-2 and TRBJ2-5, with D possibly TRBD1 on 6 matching bases. V shed 4 bases and J shed 4 bases, with 16 bases lying between them. The CDR3 length is 15 residues. Germline loops: CDR1 SGHTA, CDR2 FQGNSA. In nucleotides, the CDR3 is TGTGCCAGCAGCTCCGACTGGGGGCTCAGAGAGACCCAGTACTTC. Amino acids: CASSSDWGLRETQYF. The full variable domain, in which reference TRBV7-2 and TRBJ2-5 provide the parts outside the CDR3, is GAGVSQSPSNKVTEKGKDVELRCDPISGHTALYWYRQSLGQGLEFLIYFQGNSAPDKSGLPSDRFSAERTGGSVSTLTIQRTQQEDSAVYLCASSSDWGLRETQYFGPGTRLLVL.

The chain has TRBV29-1 and TRBJ1-5; D is uncertain. The V end lost 4 bases, the J end lost 0 bases, and 7 bases lay between the germline ends. The V gene's germline CDR1 is SQVTM and CDR2 ANQGSEA. CDR3 size: 13 residues. CDR3 loop: CSVGTASNQPQHF. The CDR3 DNA sequence: TGCAGCGTTGGAACTGCTAGCAATCAGCCCCAGCATTTT.

CDR3 protein: CAWTGPTDTDTQYF. Here the CDR3 DNA reads TGTGCCTGGACCGGTCCCACCGACACAGATACGCAGTATTTT. The rearrangement uses TRBV30 and TRBJ2-3; D is uncertain. CDR1 and CDR2 (germline): GTSNPN, SVGIG (reference sequence). Trimming pared 4 bases from V and 2 bases from J, leaving 13 bases between. The CDR3 runs 14 residues. Combining the CDR3 with reference TRBV30 and TRBJ2-3 gives the whole variable domain SQTIHQWPATLVQPVGSPLSLECTVEGTSNPNLYWYRQAAGRGLQLLFYSVGIGQISSEVPQNLSASRPQDRQFILSSKKLLLSDSGFYLCAWTGPTDTDTQYFGPGTRLTVL.

The chain links TRBV5-8 to TRBJ1-2, with D possibly being TRBD1 (5 bases). Trimming removed 3 bases from V and 4 bases from J, with 13 bases in between. This CDR3 spans 14 amino acids. CDR1 and CDR2 from the germline V gene are SGHTS and YDEGEE. The CDR3 DNA reads TGTGCCAGCAGCTGGGGGGGGAGCTCCTATGGCTACACCTTC. It is translated as CASSWGGSSYGYTF. Filled out from reference TRBV5-8 and TRBJ1-2, the complete variable domain reads EAGVTQSPTHLIKTRGQQATLRCSPISGHTSVYWYQQALGLGLQFLLWYDEGEERNRGNFPPRFSGRQFPNYSSELNVNALELEDSALYLCASSWGGSSYGYTFGSGTRLTVV.

Only one count was recorded for this clone. This chain connects TRBV30 to TRBJ1-6; the D is unclear. Trimming took off 5 bases at V and 7 bases at J, with 15 bases between the two ends. The CDR3 loop spans 14 amino acids. Per germline, CDR1 GTSNPN and CDR2 SVGIG (reference sequence). CDR3 loop: CAWAATVRNSPLHF. CDR3 coding DNA: TGTGCCTGGGCAGCCACAGTTCGGAATTCACCCCTCCACTTT.

The gene calls are TRBV7-3 and TRBJ2-7; 9 positions agree with TRBD1. CDR1 SGHTA and CDR2 FQGTGA come from the germline V gene. With V trimmed by 5 bases and J by 5 bases, 7 bases remained unmatched. CDR3 size: 14 residues. CDR3 nucleotide sequence: TGTGCCAGCAGCCGGGGACAGGGAAAACACGAGCAGTACTTC. Translating it yields CASSRGQGKHEQYF.

This chain links TRBV19 with TRBJ2-7, with D possibly being TRBD1 (5 bases). V lost 5 bases to trimming and J lost 1 base, with 18 bases between them. The CDR3 covers 16 residues. Germline V gene lookup returns CDR1 LNHDA and CDR2 SQIVND (reference sequence). CDR3 bases: TGTGCCAGTAGTGCCAAGGGCAGGGAAGCGTCCTACGAGCAGTACTTC. Its translation: CASSAKGREASYEQYF.

The sample holds a few counts of this clone. This chain uses TRBV9 with TRBJ2-2; TRBD2 might be the D (6 bases). The V gene lost 3 bases and the J gene lost 1 base, with 16 bases spanning the gap. From germline, CDR1 is SGDLS and CDR2 YYNGEE. The CDR3 runs to 17 residues. The CDR3 loop reads CASSAPPSGWNTGELFF. The CDR3 DNA follows: TGTGCCAGCAGCGCCCCTCCCAGCGGGTGGAACACCGGGGAGCTGTTTTTT. The full variable domain, in which reference TRBV9 and TRBJ2-2 provide the parts outside the CDR3, is DSGVTQTPKHLITATGQRVTLRCSPRSGDLSVYWYQQSLDQGLQFLIQYYNGEERAKGNILERFSAQQFPDLHSELNLSSLELGDSALYFCASSAPPSGWNTGELFFGEGSRLTVL.

This clone was counted between two and nine times. The gene calls are TRBV12-5 and TRBJ1-1; 9 bases agree with TRBD1. The CDR3 contains 15 residues. V shed 1 base and J 6 bases; nucleotides not matched to a gene: 6. Germline lookup yields CDR1 LGHNT and CDR2 FRNRAP. Here the CDR3 DNA reads TGTGCTAGTGGTTTGGGTTACAGGGGGCGGCCTGAAGCTTTCTTT. Translated, it gives CASGLGYRGRPEAFF.